The 10 T cell receptor beta chains given below trace back to one sample, sequenced in a study of control samples from healthy donors and cancer patients. The protocol was immunoSEQ multiplex PCR, while the TCRdb copy is restricted to in-frame clones and leaves out a portion. The sample contains about 75,000 clones, roughly 82% of which appear only once. The sequenced sample consisted of blood. These receptors were taken from a man aged 45 to 65 in good health.

This clone was counted between two and nine times. The V call is TRBV30, the J call TRBJ2-2; D perhaps matches TRBD2 (6 bases). V lost 2 bases and J lost 5, with 24 bases in between. Germline CDR1 and CDR2: GTSNPN and SVGIG (reference sequence). The CDR3 runs 18 residues. The CDR3 loop reads CAWSTVEGSVLGTGELFF. The CDR3 DNA reads TGTGCCTGGAGTACGGTGGAGGGTAGCGTATTAGGTACCGGGGAGCTGTTTTTT.

The chain uses TRBV14 and TRBJ1-1; D is ambiguous. Trimming cost V 1 base and J 10 bases, with 7 bases left between them. From germline, CDR1 is SGHDN and CDR2 FVKESK. CDR3 length: 11 residues. CDR3: CASSQAGRAFF. CDR3 sequence (DNA): TGTGCCAGCAGCCAAGCAGGCAGAGCTTTCTTT.

Only one count was recorded for this clone. The chain has TRBV9 and TRBJ2-5; 11 bases line up with TRBD2. The V and J ends lost 3 bases and 5 bases, in that order; junction bases with no gene match: 18. This CDR3 is 19 amino acids long. Germline CDR1 is SGDLS and CDR2 is YYNGEE. The CDR3 region has the DNA TGTGCCAGCAGCGGGAGGCTCGAGACTAGCGGGGCCCGGTTGGAGACCCAGTACTTC. Its translation is CASSGRLETSGARLETQYF. The full variable domain, in which reference TRBV9 and TRBJ2-5 provide the parts outside the CDR3, is DSGVTQTPKHLITATGQRVTLRCSPRSGDLSVYWYQQSLDQGLQFLIQYYNGEERAKGNILERFSAQQFPDLHSELNLSSLELGDSALYFCASSGRLETSGARLETQYFGPGTRLLVL.

This chain connects TRBV6-5 to TRBJ1-4; no clear D. CDR1 is MNHEY and CDR2 is SVGAGI in the germline V gene. Between the trimmed V and J ends, which lost 0 bases and 5 bases, there was a span of 10 bases. This CDR3 region has 15 residues. The CDR3 DNA follows: TGTGCCAGCAGTTACTCGACGGTAGACAATGAAAAACTGTTTTTT. Translated: CASSYSTVDNEKLFF.

The chain combines TRBV7-2 with TRBJ2-3; 8 positions agree with TRBD2. CDR3 length equals 13 residues. V was clipped by 4 bases and J by 11 bases; unmatched bases: 8. Germline V lookup: CDR1 SGHTA, CDR2 FQGNSA. In DNA, the CDR3 is TGTGCCAGCAGCTCAGCTACAGCGGGGGTGCAGTATTTT. It encodes CASSSATAGVQYF.

The chain couples TRBV11-3 to TRBJ2-1; TRBD2 agrees at 10 bases. The CDR3 extends over 13 amino acids. CDR1 and CDR2 (germline): SGHNT, YENEEA. Losses at the gene ends were 7 bases for V and 6 bases for J; bases not matched to a gene: 3. CDR3 DNA sequence: TGTGCCAGCAAGCCTAGCGGGAGCAATGAGCAGTTCTTC. Amino acids: CASKPSGSNEQFF.

This clone showed up just once. V and J are TRBV14 and TRBJ2-7, with D hard to call. Between the trimmed V and J ends, which lost 4 bases and 6 bases, there was a span of 13 bases. The CDR3 is 13 residues long. Germline CDR1 and CDR2: SGHDN and FVKESK. The CDR3 spells CASSPSFGSEQYF. The DNA of the CDR3 is TGTGCCAGCAGCCCCTCCTTTGGGTCCGAGCAGTACTTC.

J is TRBJ2-7 and V is TRBV6-2 or TRBV6-3; no firm D call. The germline gives CDR1 MNHEY, CDR2 SVGEGT. V shed 1 base and J shed 7 bases, with 5 bases lying between them. CDR3 length: 11 amino acids. CDR3 loop: CASSYFSEQYF. The CDR3 DNA reads TGTGCCAGCAGTTACTTTTCTGAGCAGTACTTC.

The J gene is TRBJ1-1, the V gene TRBV28; no definite D call. The V end was cut by 3 bases, the J end by 5 bases, with 10 bases between. Germline lookup yields CDR1 MDHEN and CDR2 SYDVKM. The CDR3 is 13 amino acids. The CDR3 nucleotides are TGTGCCAGCAGTTTTGGGGAATGGACTGAAGCTTTCTTT. The encoded protein is CASSFGEWTEAFF.

This clone appeared a few times. This chain connects TRBV2 to TRBJ1-2; TRBD1 might be the D (5 bases). Germline-derived CDR1 and CDR2 are SNHLY and FYNNEI. With 5 bases removed from V and 11 bases from J, the gap between germline ends came to 12 bases. The CDR3 spans 11 residues. The CDR3 loop is CASSRDGLYTF. For the CDR3, the DNA is TGTGCCAGCAGTCGGGACGGCCTTTACACCTTC.